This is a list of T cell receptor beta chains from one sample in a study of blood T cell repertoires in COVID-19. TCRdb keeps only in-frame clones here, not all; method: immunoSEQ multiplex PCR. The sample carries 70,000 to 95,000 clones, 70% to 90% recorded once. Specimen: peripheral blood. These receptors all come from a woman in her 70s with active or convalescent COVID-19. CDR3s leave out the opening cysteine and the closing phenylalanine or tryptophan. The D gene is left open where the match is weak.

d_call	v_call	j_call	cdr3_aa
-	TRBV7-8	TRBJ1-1	ASSLGQVITEAF
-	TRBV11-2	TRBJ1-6	ASSLGGQEALH
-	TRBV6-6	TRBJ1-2	ASSYSTGDYGYT
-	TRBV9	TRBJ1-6	ASSGDSSYNSPLH
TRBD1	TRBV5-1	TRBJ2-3	ASLDRGLSDTQY
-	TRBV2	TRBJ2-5	ASRAGGGILVLQETQY
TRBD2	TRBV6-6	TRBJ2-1	ASSPGTSMIGRGNEQF
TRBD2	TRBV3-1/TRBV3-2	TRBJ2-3	ASSQVVGGGPSSTDTQY
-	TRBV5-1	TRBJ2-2	ASSSQRGGSGTGELF
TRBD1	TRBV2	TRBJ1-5	ASTPTGGSQPQH
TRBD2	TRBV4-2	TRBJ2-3	ASSGLAGPAGDTQY
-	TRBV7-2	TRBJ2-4	ASSTGLAKNIQY
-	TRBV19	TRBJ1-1	ATRDIMNTEAF
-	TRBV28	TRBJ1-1	ASSFSPRNTEAF
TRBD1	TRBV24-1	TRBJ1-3	ATGDRGKAENTIY
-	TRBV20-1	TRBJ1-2	SLQDYGYT
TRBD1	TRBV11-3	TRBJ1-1	ASSLRQGSEAF
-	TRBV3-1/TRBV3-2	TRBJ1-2	ASTGQNYGYT
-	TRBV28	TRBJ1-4	ASSLGGDSNEKLF
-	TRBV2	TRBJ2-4	ASTLDSAKNIQY
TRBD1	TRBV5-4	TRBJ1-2	ASSQDRGYGYT
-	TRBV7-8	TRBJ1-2	ASSLGYQGQGYT
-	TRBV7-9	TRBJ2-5	ASSFSGRETQY
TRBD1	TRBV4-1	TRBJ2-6	ASSHAGTGRGANVLT
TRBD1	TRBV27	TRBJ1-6	ASSPGTGGANNSPLH
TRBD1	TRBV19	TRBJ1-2	ASSRGTGNYGYT
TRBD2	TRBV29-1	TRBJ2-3	SVELAGGPKDTQY
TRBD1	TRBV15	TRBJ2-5	ATSRDRGEETQY
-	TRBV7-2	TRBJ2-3	ASSLVRGAQY
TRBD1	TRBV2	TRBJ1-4	ASSEGTGVRIIEKLF
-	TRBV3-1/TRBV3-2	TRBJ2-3	ASSQALPTDTQY
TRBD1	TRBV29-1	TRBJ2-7	SSTGEGDEQY
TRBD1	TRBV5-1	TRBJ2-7	ASGVEGQGKLEQY
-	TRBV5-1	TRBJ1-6	ASSPGLSMRDSPLH
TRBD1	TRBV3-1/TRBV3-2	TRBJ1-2	ASSQGGAQGQGGGYT
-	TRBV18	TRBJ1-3	ASSLLGGASGNTIY
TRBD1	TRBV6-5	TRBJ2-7	ASSRDRGHEQY
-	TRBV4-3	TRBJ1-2	ASSQEATGSYGYT
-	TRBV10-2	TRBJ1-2	ASSEFGALGYT
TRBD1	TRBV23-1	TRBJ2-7	ARKALGQGFPCEQY
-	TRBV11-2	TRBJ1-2	ASSPRTAPKNYGYT
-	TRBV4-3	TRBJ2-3	ASSQGGPPDTQY
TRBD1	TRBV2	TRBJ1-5	ASSAFLGQYNQPQH
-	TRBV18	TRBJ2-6	ASSPPAGANVLT
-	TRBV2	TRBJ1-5	ASSAGQSSNQPQH
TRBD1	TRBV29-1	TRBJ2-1	SGAPLTGGGEQF
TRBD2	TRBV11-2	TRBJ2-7	ASSHYLRQGTSAHEQY
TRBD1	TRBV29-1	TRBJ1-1	SVLLLGRGFDEAF
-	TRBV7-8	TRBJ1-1	ASSLETGPLYTEAF
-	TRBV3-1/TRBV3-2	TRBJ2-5	ASSQGGVETQY
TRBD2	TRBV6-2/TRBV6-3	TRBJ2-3	ASSYSPSGSTDTQY
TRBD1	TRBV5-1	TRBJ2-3	ASSFGTEGNTQY
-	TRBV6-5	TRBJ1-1	ASSYSNQGAF
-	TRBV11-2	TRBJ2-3	ASSLDRGYDTQY
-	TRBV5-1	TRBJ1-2	ASSYGLNYGYT
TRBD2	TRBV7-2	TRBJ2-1	ASSLSLGTSNYNEQF
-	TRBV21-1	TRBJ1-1	ARPDRVAEAF
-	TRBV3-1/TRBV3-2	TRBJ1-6	ASSQEMNSLLRNSPLH
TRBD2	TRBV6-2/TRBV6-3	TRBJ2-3	ASSPNPGLAARGTQY
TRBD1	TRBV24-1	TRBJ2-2	ATSDRGQGRTGELF